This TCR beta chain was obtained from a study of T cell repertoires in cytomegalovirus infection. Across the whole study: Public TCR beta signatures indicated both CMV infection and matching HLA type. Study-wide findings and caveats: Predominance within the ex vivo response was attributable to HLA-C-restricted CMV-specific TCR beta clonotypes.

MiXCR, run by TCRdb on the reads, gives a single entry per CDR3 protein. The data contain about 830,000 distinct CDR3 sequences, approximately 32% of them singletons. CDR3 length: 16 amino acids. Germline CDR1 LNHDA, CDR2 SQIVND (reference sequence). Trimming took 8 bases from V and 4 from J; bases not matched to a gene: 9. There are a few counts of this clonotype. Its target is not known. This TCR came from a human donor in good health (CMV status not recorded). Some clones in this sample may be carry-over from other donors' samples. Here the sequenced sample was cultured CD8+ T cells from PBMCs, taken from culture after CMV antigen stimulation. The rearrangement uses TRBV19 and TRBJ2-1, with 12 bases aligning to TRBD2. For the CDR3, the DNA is TGTGCCAGTGAGAATCTAGCGGGGGGGCCATACAATGAGCAGTTCTTC. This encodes CASENLAGGPYNEQFF. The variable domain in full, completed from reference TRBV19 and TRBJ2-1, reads DGGITQSPKYLFRKEGQNVTLSCEQNLNHDAMYWYRQDPGQGLRLIYYSQIVNDFQKGDIAEGYSVSREKKESFPLTVTSAQKNPTAFYLCASENLAGGPYNEQFFGPGTRLTVL.